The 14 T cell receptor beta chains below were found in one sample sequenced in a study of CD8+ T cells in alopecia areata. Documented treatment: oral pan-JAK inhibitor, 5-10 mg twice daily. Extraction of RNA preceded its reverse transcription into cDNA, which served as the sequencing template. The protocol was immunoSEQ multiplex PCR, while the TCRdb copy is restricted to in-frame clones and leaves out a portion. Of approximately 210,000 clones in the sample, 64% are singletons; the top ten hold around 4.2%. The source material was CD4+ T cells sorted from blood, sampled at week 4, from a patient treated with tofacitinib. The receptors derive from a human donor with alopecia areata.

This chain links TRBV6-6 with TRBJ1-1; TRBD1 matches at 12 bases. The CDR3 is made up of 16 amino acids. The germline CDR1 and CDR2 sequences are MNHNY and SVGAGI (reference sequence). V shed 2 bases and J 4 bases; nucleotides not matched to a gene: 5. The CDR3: CASSYPGQGAITEAFF. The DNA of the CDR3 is TGTGCCAGCAGTTACCCGGGACAGGGGGCGATCACTGAAGCTTTCTTT.

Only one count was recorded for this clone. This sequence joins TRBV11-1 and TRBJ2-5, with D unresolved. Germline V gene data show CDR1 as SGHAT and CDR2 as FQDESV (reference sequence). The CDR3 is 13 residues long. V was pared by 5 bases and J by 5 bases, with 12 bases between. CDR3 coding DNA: TGTGCCAGCAGCATAGGGTCCTGGGAGACCCAGTACTTC. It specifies CASSIGSWETQYF.

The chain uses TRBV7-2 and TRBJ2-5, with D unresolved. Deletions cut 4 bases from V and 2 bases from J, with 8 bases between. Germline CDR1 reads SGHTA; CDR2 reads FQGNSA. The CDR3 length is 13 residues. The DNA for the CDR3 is TGTGCCAGCAGCTCGGGCACTCAAGAGACCCAGTACTTC. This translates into CASSSGTQETQYF.

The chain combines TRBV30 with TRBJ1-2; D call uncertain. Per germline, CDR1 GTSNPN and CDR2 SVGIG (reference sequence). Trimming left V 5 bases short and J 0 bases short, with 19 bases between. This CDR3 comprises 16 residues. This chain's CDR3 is CAWGSTLQIANYGYTF. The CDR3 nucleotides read TGTGCCTGGGGTTCGACCTTACAGATAGCTAACTATGGCTACACCTTC.

CDR3 sequence (DNA): TGTGCCAGCAGTTTATCGCCTCAGGGACGCTCACCCCTCCACTTT. It codes for CASSLSPQGRSPLHF. The rearrangement links TRBV27 to TRBJ1-6; maybe TRBD1 (5 bases). Germline lookup yields CDR1 MNHEY and CDR2 SMNVEV (reference sequence). The CDR3 is 15 residues long. Trimming took 0 bases from V and 10 from J, leaving 13 bases between them.

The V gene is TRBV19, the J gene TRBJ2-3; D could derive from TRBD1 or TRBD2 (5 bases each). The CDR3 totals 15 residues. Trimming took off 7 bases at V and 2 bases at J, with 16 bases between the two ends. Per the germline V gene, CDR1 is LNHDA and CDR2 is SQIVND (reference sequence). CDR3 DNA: TGTGCCAGTACCCGAGGGGCGGTTACCACAGATACGCAGTATTTT. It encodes CASTRGAVTTDTQYF.

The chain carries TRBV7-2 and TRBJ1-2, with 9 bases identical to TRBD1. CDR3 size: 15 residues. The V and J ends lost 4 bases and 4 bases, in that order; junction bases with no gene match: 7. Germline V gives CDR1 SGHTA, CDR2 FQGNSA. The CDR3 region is CASSSPQGAGYGYTF. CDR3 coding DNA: TGTGCCAGCAGCTCACCACAGGGGGCGGGCTATGGCTACACCTTC.

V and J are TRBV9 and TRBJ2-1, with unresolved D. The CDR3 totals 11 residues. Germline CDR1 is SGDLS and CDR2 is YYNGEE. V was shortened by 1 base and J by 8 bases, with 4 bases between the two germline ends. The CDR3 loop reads CASSVYDEQFF. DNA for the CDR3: TGTGCCAGCAGCGTATACGATGAGCAGTTCTTC.

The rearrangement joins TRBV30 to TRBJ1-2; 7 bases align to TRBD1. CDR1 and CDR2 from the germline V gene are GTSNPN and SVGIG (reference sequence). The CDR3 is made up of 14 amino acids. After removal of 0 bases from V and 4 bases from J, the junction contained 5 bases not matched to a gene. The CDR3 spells CAWSVAGTVYGYTF. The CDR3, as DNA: TGTGCCTGGAGTGTTGCGGGGACAGTCTATGGCTACACCTTC.

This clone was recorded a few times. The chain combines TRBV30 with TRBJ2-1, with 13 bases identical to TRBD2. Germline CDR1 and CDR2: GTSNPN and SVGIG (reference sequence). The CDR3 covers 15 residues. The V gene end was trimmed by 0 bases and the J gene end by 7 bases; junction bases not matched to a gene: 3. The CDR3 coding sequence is TGTGCCTGGAGTGTGGGACTAGCGGGGAAGAATGAGCAGTTCTTC. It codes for CAWSVGLAGKNEQFF. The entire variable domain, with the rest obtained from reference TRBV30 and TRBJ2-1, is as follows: SQTIHQWPATLVQPVGSPLSLECTVEGTSNPNLYWYRQAAGRGLQLLFYSVGIGQISSEVPQNLSASRPQDRQFILSSKKLLLSDSGFYLCAWSVGLAGKNEQFFGPGTRLTVL.

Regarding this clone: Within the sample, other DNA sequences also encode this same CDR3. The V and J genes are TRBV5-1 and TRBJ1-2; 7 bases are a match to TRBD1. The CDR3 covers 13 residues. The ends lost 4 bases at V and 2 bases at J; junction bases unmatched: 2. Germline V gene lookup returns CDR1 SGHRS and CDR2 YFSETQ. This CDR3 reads CASSPGQNYGYTF. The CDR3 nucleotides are TGCGCCAGCAGCCCGGGACAGAACTATGGCTACACCTTC.

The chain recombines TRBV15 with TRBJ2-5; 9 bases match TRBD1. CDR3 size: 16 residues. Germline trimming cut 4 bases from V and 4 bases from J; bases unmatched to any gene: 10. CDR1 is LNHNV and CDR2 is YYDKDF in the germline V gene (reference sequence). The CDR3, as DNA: TGTGCCACCAGCACAACACCGGGACAGGGACGAGAGACCCAGTACTTC. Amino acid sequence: CATSTTPGQGRETQYF.

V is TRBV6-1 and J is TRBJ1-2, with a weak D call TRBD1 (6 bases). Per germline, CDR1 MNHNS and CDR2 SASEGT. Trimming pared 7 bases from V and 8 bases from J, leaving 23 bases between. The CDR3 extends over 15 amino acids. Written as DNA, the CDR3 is TGTGCCAGCACCTCCTCTAACACAGGGAAATTAGGCTACACCTTC. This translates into CASTSSNTGKLGYTF.

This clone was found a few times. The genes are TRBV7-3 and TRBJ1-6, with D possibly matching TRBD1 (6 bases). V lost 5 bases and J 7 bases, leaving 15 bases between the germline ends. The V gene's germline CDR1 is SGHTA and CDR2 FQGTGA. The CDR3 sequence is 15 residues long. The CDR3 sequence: CASSIGQSSNSPLHF. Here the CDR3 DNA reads TGTGCCAGCAGCATCGGACAGTCGTCGAATTCACCCCTCCACTTT.